The 26 T cell receptor beta chains below come from one sample, sequenced in a study of Graves' ophthalmopathy and Graves' hyperthyroidism listed by TCRdb under 2018. Sequencing instrument: Illumina HiSeq 2000. TCR beta CDR3 regions were amplified from RNA transcripts for repertoire sequencing. The first round was an RT-PCR using HTBI primers with the Qiagen OneStep RT-PCR kit, and this first round was followed by a second-round multiplex PCR, then size selection and purification. TCRdb redid the processing of the public reads, applying fastp at Q25 and MiXCR, and retained in-frame beta chains. Rows with a matching CDR3 protein are joined into one entry that keeps the most common DNA and genes. This sample gives over a million distinct CDR3 sequences in total; about 40% of them show up just once. The ten largest clones represent roughly 11% of the sample. The source material was peripheral blood or thyroid tissue (not recorded which). The origin of the receptors is an adult man with Graves' hyperthyroidism.

The table lists this clonotype with many counts. The J gene is TRBJ1-4, the V gene TRBV7-9; D is possibly TRBD1 (5 bases). The V gene lost 2 bases and the J gene lost 0 bases, with 13 bases spanning the gap. Germline V gene data show CDR1 as SEHNR and CDR2 as FQNEAQ (reference sequence). The CDR3 runs to 17 residues. The chain's CDR3 is CASSLWTGTTTNEKLFF. The DNA for the CDR3 is TGTGCCAGCAGCTTATGGACCGGGACGACAACTAATGAAAAACTGTTTTTT. The whole variable domain, filled in from reference TRBV7-9 and TRBJ1-4, reads DTGVSQNPRHKITKRGQNVTFRCDPISEHNRLYWYRQTLGQGPEFLTYFQNEAQLEKSRLLSDRFSAERPKGSFSTLEIQRTEQGDSAMYLCASSLWTGTTTNEKLFFGSGTQLSVL.

This clonotype was seen a few times. The V gene is TRBV6-1, the J gene TRBJ2-2; D is perhaps TRBD2 (7 bases). Germline CDR1 reads MNHNS; CDR2 reads SASEGT. Trimming left V 10 bases short and J 4 bases short, with 19 bases between. The CDR3 has 15 residues. The CDR3 DNA sequence: TGTGCCACACACCAAGGGGGGGTGTTCACCGGGGAGCTGTTTTTT. Amino acid sequence: CATHQGGVFTGELFF.

CDR3 loop: CASSYRGTQETQYF. The CDR3 coding sequence is TGTGCCAGCAGCTACAGGGGGACTCAAGAGACCCAGTACTTC. The rearrangement uses TRBV7-4 and TRBJ2-5, with 8 bases that match TRBD1. With 4 bases clipped from V and 2 bases from J, the junction kept 3 bases outside the gene matches. Germline loops: CDR1 SGHVT, CDR2 SQSDAQ. The CDR3 covers 14 residues.

In its sample, this clonotype was seen many times. The gene calls are TRBV24-1 and TRBJ2-7, with D possibly matching TRBD1 (5 bases). V lost 3 bases, J lost 1 base, and 6 bases lay in between. The length of the CDR3 is 13 residues. Germline values: CDR1 KGHDR, CDR2 SFDVKD. The CDR3 region is CATSDGHSYEQYF. The CDR3 coding sequence is TGTGCCACCAGTGATGGACATTCCTACGAGCAGTACTTC.

The chain joins TRBV10-3 to TRBJ1-5; D is unresolved. The V gene's germline CDR1 is ENHRY and CDR2 SYGVKD. The CDR3 loop spans 16 amino acids. V lost 5 bases and J 0 bases, leaving 14 bases between the germline ends. CDR3 residues: CAISYWWTDSNQPQHF. The CDR3 DNA reads TGTGCCATCAGTTACTGGTGGACGGATAGCAATCAGCCCCAGCATTTT.

This clonotype was detected many times. The rearrangement links TRBV20-1 to TRBJ2-7, with D perhaps being TRBD1 or TRBD2 (5 bases each). Trimming shortened V by 6 bases and J by 2 bases, and 17 bases separated the two germline ends. In germline, CDR1 is DFQATT, CDR2 SNEGSKA (reference sequence). The CDR3 is 14 amino acids. The DNA of the CDR3 is TGCAGTGCCCACGACAGCGGTTCAACCTACGAGCAGTACTTC. Encoded protein: CSAHDSGSTYEQYF.

The chain links TRBV10-3 to TRBJ2-2; D gene ambiguous. Trimming took off 10 bases at V and 1 base at J, with 10 bases between the two ends. This CDR3 contains 13 residues. Germline V gene lookup returns CDR1 ENHRY and CDR2 SYGVKD. The CDR3 bases are TGTGCCAGCCGGATGGAGAACACCGGGGAGCTGTTTTTT. Translating gives CASRMENTGELFF.

In the case of this clonotype: At one end, the junction sequence differs from germline, possibly due to a read error. V usage is TRBV29-1 and J usage is TRBJ2-3, with D unresolved. The CDR3 is 14 amino acids. Per germline, CDR1 SQVTM and CDR2 ANQGSEA. The CDR3, as DNA: TGCAGCGTTGATTCCAGCGTACGCACAGATACGCGGTATTTT. This codes for CSVDSSVRTDTRYF.

The rearrangement uses TRBV18 and TRBJ1-5, with D maybe TRBD1 (5 bases). The germline CDR1 and CDR2 sequences are KGHSH and LQKENI. This CDR3 has 15 amino acids. Trimming stripped 3 bases from V and 12 bases from J, with 21 bases between. The CDR3 region is CASSPILKDRSGQHF. The CDR3 nucleotides read TGTGCCAGCTCACCTATTCTTAAAGACAGAAGCGGCCAGCATTTT.

As to this clonotype: A single base separates this from a much larger clone, so it may be a read error. This chain connects TRBV2 to TRBJ1-2, with TRBD1 as a possible D gene (5 bases). CDR1 is SNHLY, CDR2 FYNNEI, per germline. CDR3 length: 15 amino acids. With 10 bases removed from V and 6 bases from J, the gap between germline ends came to 24 bases. The CDR3: CANTLKWAGSDGYTF. The CDR3 DNA reads TGTGCCAACACTCTGAAGTGGGCAGGGAGCGATGGCTACACCTTC.

The CDR3 loop is CSVHRGNKAFF. Here the CDR3 DNA reads TGCAGCGTTCATCGAGGGAATAAAGCTTTCTTT. The rearrangement links TRBV29-1 to TRBJ1-1; D is undetermined. This CDR3 is 11 amino acids long. Between the trimmed V and J ends, which lost 5 bases and 9 bases, there was a span of 13 bases. Per germline, CDR1 SQVTM and CDR2 ANQGSEA.

The chain carries TRBV29-1 and TRBJ2-5, with D possibly called TRBD1 or TRBD2 (6 bases each). Trimming shortened V by 5 bases and J by 4 bases, and 14 bases separated the two germline ends. The CDR3 is 13 residues long. Germline V gene lookup returns CDR1 SQVTM and CDR2 ANQGSEA. The CDR3 sequence is CSVSGAGGETQYF. The CDR3 DNA is TGCAGCGTTTCAGGGGCCGGGGGAGAGACCCAGTACTTC.

Many counts were recorded for this clonotype. V and J are TRBV20-1 and TRBJ2-7; no definite D call. V was clipped by 1 base and J by 2 bases, with 12 bases between them. CDR1 is DFQATT and CDR2 is SNEGSKA in the germline V gene (reference sequence). There are 14 residues in the CDR3. CDR3 residues: CSARVRRSAYEQYF. The CDR3 bases are TGCAGTGCTAGAGTTCGACGGTCCGCCTACGAGCAGTACTTC.

Comment on this clonotype: A much larger clone sits a single nucleotide away, making a read error possible. This chain uses TRBV5-1 with TRBJ2-5; 7 bases fit TRBD1. Germline assignment: CDR1 SGHRS and CDR2 YFSETQ. The CDR3 runs 15 residues. J lost 1 base, V lost 7 bases, and 10 bases had no gene match. The CDR3 here is CASGRQGMFQETQYF. The CDR3 region has the DNA TGCGCCAGCGGCCGACAGGGAATGTTCCAAGAGACCCAGTACTTC.

The count of this clonotype is one. One base away lies a much larger clone, so this may be a sequencing read error. In DNA, the CDR3 is TGCGCCAGCAGCCGAGATCCGGCCAACTATGGCTACACCTTC. It is translated as CASSRDPANYGYTF. The chain links TRBV4-3 to TRBJ1-2; no definite D call. CDR1 and CDR2 (germline): LGHNA, YSLEER. V was cut by 4 bases and J by 2 bases, with 11 bases left in between. This CDR3 has 14 amino acids.

With respect to this clonotype: This could be a read error, since a much larger clone is one nucleotide away. This chain links TRBV7-9 with TRBJ2-7; a weak D match, TRBD1 (5 bases). Looked up from germline, CDR1 is SEHNR and CDR2 is FQNEAQ (reference sequence). The CDR3 has 14 residues. CDR3 coding DNA: TGTGTCAGCAGCTTGAAACAGGTTGGAGCCGAGCAGTACTTC. Its translation is CVSSLKQVGAEQYF.

V usage is TRBV29-1 and J usage is TRBJ2-7; no clear D. The CDR3 loop spans 12 amino acids. Between the trimmed V and J ends, which lost 4 bases and 0 bases, there was a span of 7 bases. Germline V gene data show CDR1 as SQVTM and CDR2 as ANQGSEA. CDR3 sequence: CSVVDGSYEQYF. Here the CDR3 DNA reads TGCAGCGTTGTAGACGGCTCCTACGAGCAGTACTTC.

The J gene is TRBJ1-5, the V gene TRBV2, with a tentative D call TRBD1 (5 bases). V was trimmed by 6 bases and J by 6 bases, leaving 12 bases between them. The CDR3 has 13 amino acids. CDR1 is SNHLY, CDR2 FYNNEI, per germline. Written as DNA, the CDR3 is TGTGCCAGCAGCAACGGACAAATTCAGCCCCAGCATTTT. This sequence encodes CASSNGQIQPQHF. The complete variable domain, with remaining parts taken from reference TRBV2 and TRBJ1-5, reads EPEVTQTPSHQVTQMGQEVILRCVPISNHLYFYWYRQILGQKVEFLVSFYNNEISEKSEIFDDQFSVERPDGSNFTLKIRSTKLEDSAMYFCASSNGQIQPQHFGDGTRLSIL.

In its sample, this clonotype was seen many times. This chain joins TRBV29-1 and TRBJ1-4; D not resolved. Between the trimmed V and J ends, which lost 3 bases and 6 bases, there was a span of 11 bases. Germline V lookup: CDR1 SQVTM, CDR2 ANQGSEA. The CDR3 spans 13 residues. The DNA for the CDR3 is TGCAGCGTTGAGGGGAGGACGGATGAAAAACTGTTTTTT. It encodes CSVEGRTDEKLFF.

This clonotype appeared a few times. This chain uses TRBV7-9 with TRBJ1-1; weak D call: TRBD1 (6 bases). This CDR3 has 12 amino acids. V was clipped by 4 bases and J by 6 bases, with 9 bases between them. The germline CDR1 and CDR2 sequences are SEHNR and FQNEAQ (reference sequence). For the CDR3, the DNA is TGTGCCAGCAGCTATACAGGGCCTGAAGCTTTCTTT. Translation: CASSYTGPEAFF.

In this sample, this clonotype turned up a few times. The CDR3 does not close with the conserved phenylalanine or tryptophan, likely indicating a read error. This CDR3 is CASSLTLTS. The CDR3 coding sequence is TGTGCCAGCAGCTTAACCCTGACTTCC. The V and J genes are TRBV7-8 and TRBJ2-6; D gene ambiguous. Germline lookup yields CDR1 SGHVS and CDR2 FQNEAQ. The CDR3 sequence is 9 residues long. Trimming removed 2 bases from V and 15 bases from J, with 2 bases in between.

The chain carries TRBV7-9 and TRBJ2-5, with TRBD2 as a possible D gene (5 bases). The CDR3 runs 13 residues. The V gene lost 5 bases and the J gene lost 7 bases, with 14 bases spanning the gap. Germline V gene data show CDR1 as SEHNR and CDR2 as FQNEAQ (reference sequence). The CDR3 DNA reads as TGTGCCAGCAGCCAACAGAGAGCGGCGACCCAGTACTTC. Amino acids: CASSQQRAATQYF.

Concerning this clonotype itself: Being one base from a much bigger clone, this may be a read error. The rearrangement uses TRBV29-1 and TRBJ1-2; 10 bases are shared with TRBD1. Germline V gives CDR1 SQVTM, CDR2 ANQGSEA. The CDR3 has 14 residues. CDR3 in amino acids: CGVGGTGEGYGYTF. The DNA for the CDR3 is TGCGGCGTTGGGGGGACAGGGGAGGGCTATGGCTACACCTTC.

This clonotype was picked up many times. CDR3 sequence reads: CASSSQGSYEQYF. The CDR3 region has the DNA TGTGCCAGCAGCTCACAGGGATCCTACGAGCAGTACTTC. V and J are TRBV7-8 and TRBJ2-7, with D possibly TRBD1 on 6 matching bases. Looked up from germline, CDR1 is SGHVS and CDR2 is FQNEAQ. Trimming shortened V by 4 bases and J by 1 base, and 8 bases separated the two germline ends. The CDR3 runs to 13 residues.

This clonotype has ten or more counts. J is TRBJ2-2 and V is TRBV7-2, with unresolved D. Per the germline V gene, CDR1 is SGHTA and CDR2 is FQGNSA. The CDR3 has 14 amino acids. Trimming stripped 2 bases from V and 6 bases from J, with 10 bases between. The CDR3 coding sequence is TGTGCCAGCAGCTTAACGCCGGATCCCGGGGAGCTGTTTTTT. Amino acid sequence: CASSLTPDPGELFF.

This clonotype was seen at least ten times. The V and J genes are TRBV7-9 and TRBJ2-5; D may be TRBD2 (6 bases). This CDR3 contains 15 residues. The germline CDR1 and CDR2 sequences are SEHNR and FQNEAQ (reference sequence). Trimming stripped 1 base from V and 1 base from J, with 10 bases between. CDR3 loop: CASSLGAGTQETQYF. CDR3 bases: TGTGCCAGCAGCTTAGGGGCGGGGACCCAAGAGACCCAGTACTTC.